This T cell receptor beta chain emerged from a study of identical twins. This clonotype was seen more than once but under ten times. V gave up 0 bases and J gave up 2 bases; unmatched junction bases: 5. In germline, CDR1 is LGHNA, CDR2 YSLEER. The CDR3 has 17 residues. One entry per CDR3 protein results from TCRdb running MiXCR on the 5' RACE reads. Counted here are about 570,000 distinct CDR3 sequences, more than 9% occurring once; the ten biggest clones make up 2.5% to 3%. These data were likewise used in another study, on yellow fever vaccine responses in identical twins.

The sequenced sample was PBMCs. The chain has TRBV4-3 and TRBJ2-1; 9 nucleotides agree with TRBD2. This TCR was recovered from a woman younger than 30 in good health. CDR3 region: CASSQETRLAAYNEQFF. Here the CDR3 DNA reads TGCGCCAGCAGCCAAGAGACACGACTAGCGGCCTACAATGAGCAGTTCTTC.